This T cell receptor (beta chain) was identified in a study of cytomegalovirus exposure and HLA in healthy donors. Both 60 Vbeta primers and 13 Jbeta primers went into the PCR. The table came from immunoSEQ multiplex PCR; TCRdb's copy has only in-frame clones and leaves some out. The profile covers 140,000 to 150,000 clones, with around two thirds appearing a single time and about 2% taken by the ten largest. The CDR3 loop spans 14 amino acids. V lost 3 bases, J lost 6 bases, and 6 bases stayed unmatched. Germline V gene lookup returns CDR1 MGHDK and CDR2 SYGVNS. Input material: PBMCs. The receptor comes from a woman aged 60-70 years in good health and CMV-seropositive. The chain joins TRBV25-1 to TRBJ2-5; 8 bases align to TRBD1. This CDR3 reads CASSDLGQGKTQYF. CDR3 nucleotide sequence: TGTGCCAGCAGTGATCTAGGACAGGGAAAGACCCAGTACTTC.